This entry lists 21 T cell receptor beta chains sequenced from one sample in a study of T cell responses to AZD1222 COVID-19 vaccine. Only in-frame clones appear in the TCRdb table, and some are missing; sequencing was by immunoSEQ multiplex PCR. Of over 150,000 clones listed, approximately 93% were seen once; the top ten hold 3% to 3.5%. The sample here was peripheral blood, taken 28 days after the second AZD1222 dose. The source is an adult who received the AZD1222 COVID-19 vaccine.

In its sample, this clone was seen once. The chain joins TRBV6-1 to TRBJ2-7; D is undetermined. In germline, CDR1 is MNHNS, CDR2 SASEGT. The ends were cut back, 3 bases at V and 4 bases at J, with 10 bases in the middle. The length of the CDR3 is 13 residues. Written as DNA, the CDR3 is TGTGCCAGCAGTGACCCGGCTCTGTACGAGCAGTACTTC. This codes for CASSDPALYEQYF.

The chain couples TRBV12-5 to TRBJ1-4; D unresolved. Germline-derived CDR1 and CDR2 are LGHNT and FRNRAP. CDR3 size: 15 residues. V was shortened by 5 bases and J by 0 bases, with 10 bases between the two germline ends. The CDR3 sequence: CASGIAVATNEKLFF. The CDR3 DNA reads TGTGCTAGTGGTATCGCAGTTGCAACTAATGAAAAACTGTTTTTT.

This chain connects TRBV6-1 to TRBJ1-3; a weak D match, TRBD1 (5 bases). Looked up from germline, CDR1 is MNHNS and CDR2 is SASEGT. The CDR3 has 17 residues. Trimming left V 4 bases short and J 0 bases short, with 16 bases between. CDR3 sequence (DNA): TGTGCCAGCAGTGGCGGCGGGACGGGAATCTCTGGAAACACCATATATTTT. Residues: CASSGGGTGISGNTIYF.

This rearrangement joins TRBV6-5 to TRBJ2-7; 10 bases line up with TRBD2. This CDR3 has 14 amino acids. Germline V gives CDR1 MNHEY, CDR2 SVGAGI. Trimming at V came to 7 bases and at J to 4 bases, leaving 7 bases not matched to a gene. CDR3 sequence reads: CASKVAGGSYEQYF. For the CDR3, the DNA is TGTGCCAGCAAGGTAGCGGGAGGAAGTTACGAGCAGTACTTC.

V usage is TRBV6-5 and J usage is TRBJ1-2; TRBD1 matches 8 bases. Germline V lookup: CDR1 MNHEY, CDR2 SVGAGI. The CDR3 spans 16 residues. The trim removed 1 base at V and 8 bases at J, leaving 12 bases unmatched. The CDR3 region has the DNA TGTGCCAGCAGTTACTTCTCCGGGACAGGAAAATACGGCTACACCTTC. This gives the protein CASSYFSGTGKYGYTF.

The genes are TRBV9 and TRBJ1-5; a possible D gene is TRBD1 (5 bases). V lost 3 bases to trimming and J lost 0 bases, with 10 bases between them. CDR1 is SGDLS, CDR2 YYNGEE, per germline. This CDR3 spans 15 amino acids. The CDR3 DNA is TGTGCCAGCAGCGCGGGGGATTATAGCAATCAGCCCCAGCATTTT. Protein product: CASSAGDYSNQPQHF. Complete variable domain (other parts from reference TRBV9 and TRBJ1-5): DSGVTQTPKHLITATGQRVTLRCSPRSGDLSVYWYQQSLDQGLQFLIQYYNGEERAKGNILERFSAQQFPDLHSELNLSSLELGDSALYFCASSAGDYSNQPQHFGDGTRLSIL.

The V call is TRBV29-1, the J call TRBJ2-5, with 13 bases that match TRBD2. Trimming took 3 bases from V and 7 from J; bases not matched to a gene: 5. Germline lookup yields CDR1 SQVTM and CDR2 ANQGSEA. CDR3 size: 14 residues. The CDR3 bases are TGCAGCGTTGAGGGACTAGCGGGGTCAGGGACCCAGTACTTC. Translated, it gives CSVEGLAGSGTQYF.

The V gene is TRBV3-1 (or the pseudogene TRBV3-2), the J gene TRBJ2-4; no firm D call. This CDR3 is built from 18 residues. V was clipped by 1 base and J by 9 bases, with 25 bases between them. Germline V gene sequence: CDR1 LGHDT, CDR2 YNNKEL (reference sequence). Written as DNA, the CDR3 is TGTGCCAGCAGCCAAGGGAGCAAAGGGTTGGCCTCCATAGGCATTCAGTACTTC. This sequence encodes CASSQGSKGLASIGIQYF.

This clone was found once. The CDR3 here is CASTRGGLNTEAFF. CDR3 sequence (DNA): TGTGCCAGCACCCGTGGAGGGTTGAACACTGAAGCTTTCTTT. The chain links TRBV19 to TRBJ1-1; D gene unclear. CDR1 is LNHDA and CDR2 is SQIVND in the germline V gene (reference sequence). This CDR3 has 14 residues. V gave up 9 bases and J gave up 0 bases, with 14 bases separating them.

V is TRBV19 and J is TRBJ1-5, with 10 positions matching TRBD1. With 7 bases clipped from V and 11 bases from J, the junction kept 11 bases outside the gene matches. The CDR3 consists of 14 residues. Germline loops: CDR1 LNHDA, CDR2 SQIVND (reference sequence). The CDR3 DNA sequence: TGTGCCAGTATAGACAGGGGGCCCTCCAGGGCCCAGCATTTT. As protein: CASIDRGPSRAQHF.

The rearrangement links TRBV10-2 to TRBJ2-1; TRBD2 aligns across 9 bases. The junction had 12 bases not matched to a gene; V was cut back by 6 bases and J by 6 bases. The CDR3 loop spans 16 amino acids. Germline-derived CDR1 and CDR2 are WSHSY and SAAADI. Here the CDR3 DNA reads TGCGCCAGCAGCTCCCGAGGGAGCGGGAGGTTCAATGAGCAGTTCTTC. The encoded protein is CASSSRGSGRFNEQFF.

This clone has a single count. The V call is TRBV19, the J call TRBJ1-2, with TRBD1 as a possible D gene (6 bases). The CDR3 loop spans 15 amino acids. The germline V gene has CDR1 LNHDA and CDR2 SQIVND (reference sequence). V was pared by 4 bases and J by 4 bases, with 16 bases between. CDR3 nucleotide sequence: TGTGCCAGTAGTACGACATTAGGGGGTGGCTATGGCTACACCTTC. It translates to CASSTTLGGGYGYTF.

This chain links TRBV14 with TRBJ2-1; the match to TRBD2 covers 9 bases. J lost 2 bases, V lost 1 base, and 6 bases had no gene match. Per germline, CDR1 SGHDN and CDR2 FVKESK. This CDR3 region has 17 residues. CDR3 residues: CASSQAGGRVTYNEQFF. Here the CDR3 DNA reads TGTGCCAGCAGCCAAGCTGGCGGGAGGGTTACCTACAATGAGCAGTTCTTC.

This clone showed up just a few times. This chain uses TRBV6-5 with TRBJ2-7; TRBD1 aligns across 8 bases. The V gene end was trimmed by 4 bases and the J gene end by 2 bases; junction bases not matched to a gene: 4. In germline, CDR1 is MNHEY, CDR2 SVGAGI. The CDR3 runs to 14 residues. CDR3 region: CASSWTGPTYEQYF. The CDR3 coding sequence is TGTGCCAGCAGTTGGACAGGGCCGACCTACGAGCAGTACTTC.

The V call is TRBV24-1, the J call TRBJ2-7; D remains unclear. The germline CDR1 and CDR2 sequences are KGHDR and SFDVKD. V was trimmed by 4 bases and J by 8 bases, leaving 14 bases between them. The CDR3 is 13 residues long. For the CDR3, the DNA is TGTGCCACCAGTGACCCCCTTTCTGCCCAGCAGTACTTC. Its protein product is CATSDPLSAQQYF.

The V gene is TRBV28, the J gene TRBJ1-3; tentative D call: TRBD1 (6 bases). This CDR3 contains 14 residues. V lost 4 bases and J lost 2, with 9 bases in between. CDR1 and CDR2 from the germline V gene are MDHEN and SYDVKM. CDR3: CASSSPGAGNTIYF. CDR3 DNA: TGTGCCAGCAGTTCCCCAGGGGCTGGAAACACCATATATTTT.

This chain links TRBV7-2 with TRBJ2-2; 12 bases are shared with TRBD2. There are 16 residues in the CDR3. CDR1 and CDR2 from the germline V gene are SGHTA and FQGNSA. V shed 2 bases and J 6 bases; nucleotides not matched to a gene: 4. Here the CDR3 DNA reads TGTGCCAGCAGCTTACGGACTAGCGGGGAATCCGGGGAGCTGTTTTTT. Amino acid sequence: CASSLRTSGESGELFF. The entire variable domain, with the rest obtained from reference TRBV7-2 and TRBJ2-2, is as follows: GAGVSQSPSNKVTEKGKDVELRCDPISGHTALYWYRQSLGQGLEFLIYFQGNSAPDKSGLPSDRFSAERTGGSVSTLTIQRTQQEDSAVYLCASSLRTSGESGELFFGEGSRLTVL.

The V call is TRBV19, the J call TRBJ2-2; D is perhaps TRBD2 (5 bases). CDR1 and CDR2 (germline): LNHDA, SQIVND (reference sequence). V was clipped by 6 bases and J by 3 bases, with 20 bases between them. This CDR3 is built from 17 residues. The CDR3 loop reads CASRYGVGRGYTGELFF. The CDR3 region has the DNA TGTGCCAGTAGATATGGGGTGGGCCGAGGGTACACCGGGGAGCTGTTTTTT.

The chain uses TRBV2 and TRBJ2-5; D gene uncertain. From germline, CDR1 is SNHLY and CDR2 FYNNEI. This CDR3 comprises 13 residues. V was pared by 7 bases and J by 4 bases, with 13 bases between. The CDR3 region is CASNGAMAETQYF. The CDR3 nucleotides read TGTGCCAGCAACGGAGCCATGGCAGAGACCCAGTACTTC.

The chain is built from TRBV15 and TRBJ2-1, with 13 bases aligning to TRBD2. Germline CDR1 LNHNV, CDR2 YYDKDF (reference sequence). Germline trimming cut 0 bases from V and 10 bases from J; bases unmatched to any gene: 15. This CDR3 spans 19 amino acids. In DNA form, the CDR3 reads TGTGCCACCAGCAGAGATTGGGGACTAGCGGGACCTTCAGGCGGGGAGCAGTTCTTC. Translated, it gives CATSRDWGLAGPSGGEQFF.

This clone came up once. This chain uses TRBV9 with TRBJ1-1, with D perhaps matching TRBD1 (5 bases). V dropped 0 bases and J dropped 4 bases, with 10 bases sitting between them. Germline-derived CDR1 and CDR2 are SGDLS and YYNGEE. This CDR3 region has 14 residues. CDR3 in amino acids: CASSVGSGGTEAFF. The DNA for the CDR3 is TGTGCCAGCAGCGTAGGCTCTGGGGGCACTGAAGCTTTCTTT. Filled out from reference TRBV9 and TRBJ1-1, the complete variable domain reads DSGVTQTPKHLITATGQRVTLRCSPRSGDLSVYWYQQSLDQGLQFLIQYYNGEERAKGNILERFSAQQFPDLHSELNLSSLELGDSALYFCASSVGSGGTEAFFGQGTRLTVV.